These T cell receptor beta chains were read from a single sample in a study of T cells in Graves' hyperthyroidism and ophthalmopathy. TCRdb passed the multiplex PCR reads through MiXCR, listing each CDR3 protein once. The table lists almost 600,000 distinct CDR3 sequences, approximately 44% of them singletons, with around 7.7% in the top ten. The sequencing sample was made of peripheral blood or thyroid tissue (not recorded which). These TCRs come from a woman younger than 35 with Graves' hyperthyroidism. Both conserved end residues are part of each CDR3. A D gene is named only where the DNA matches it firmly. Not every row has a clone size; where given, it reads once, few, many or a size class.

v_call	j_call	clone_size	d_call	cdr3_aa	cdr3_nt
TRBV29-1	TRBJ1-2	once	TRBD1	CSVVPGQGGYGYTF	TGCAGCGTTGTCCCGGGACAGGGTGGCTATGGCTACACCTTC
TRBV7-9	TRBJ2-5	-	-	CASSSPGAPQGTQYF	TGTGCCAGCAGCTCGCCCGGAGCACCCCAAGGGACCCAGTACTTC
TRBV7-2	TRBJ2-1	-	TRBD2	CASRAGTSGRNGQFF	TGTGCCAGCAGGGCCGGGACTAGCGGGAGAAATGGGCAGTTCTTC
TRBV7-2	TRBJ2-7	many	-	CASSLGPSPYEQYF	TGTGCCAGCAGCTTAGGACCAAGCCCCTACGAGCAGTACTTC
TRBV7-9	TRBJ1-6	many	-	CASSLTDSLSPLHF	TGTGCCAGCAGCTTGACGGACAGTTTGTCACCCCTCCACTTT
TRBV29-1	TRBJ2-5	-	TRBD1	CSVGAMTGGWETQYF	TGCAGCGTTGGGGCAATGACAGGGGGTTGGGAGACCCAGTACTTC
TRBV27	TRBJ1-3	many	-	CASRRGNGNTIYF	TGTGCCAGCAGGAGGGGGAATGGAAACACCATATATTTT
TRBV29-1	TRBJ2-5	-	TRBD2	CSRLLAGVGETQYF	TGCAGCAGATTACTAGCGGGAGTAGGAGAGACCCAGTACTTC
TRBV15	TRBJ2-7	-	-	CATSQELGSGRTYEQYF	TGTGCCACCAGCCAAGAGTTGGGGTCAGGGCGAACCTACGAGCAGTACTTC
TRBV10-3	TRBJ2-7	-	TRBD1	CAIQPGTGSTYEQYF	TGTGCCATCCAGCCCGGGACAGGCTCCACCTACGAGCAGTACTTC
TRBV10-2	TRBJ1-6	-	-	CASSWTSGSHSPLHF	TGCGCCAGCAGTTGGACTAGCGGGTCTCATTCACCCCTCCACTTT
TRBV7-9	TRBJ2-1	-	-	CASSLSQGLRYGTNEQFF	TGTGCCAGCAGCTTATCGCAGGGCCTGAGATATGGTACCAATGAGCAGTTCTTC
TRBV10-3	TRBJ1-5	-	-	CATGRTDTVYDQPQHF	TGTGCCACCGGGAGGACAGATACAGTCTATGATCAGCCCCAGCATTTT
TRBV10-3	TRBJ2-2	-	-	CAISGSGRHTVGELFF	TGTGCCATCAGTGGTAGTGGGAGGCACACCGTCGGGGAGCTGTTTTTT
TRBV7-9	TRBJ1-2	few	-	CASVLLEANYGYTF	TGTGCCAGCGTCCTACTCGAAGCTAACTATGGCTACACCTTC
TRBV7-2	TRBJ2-7	-	-	CASRPEYSHEQYF	TGTGCCAGCAGGCCCGAATATTCCCACGAGCAGTACTTC
TRBV10-3	TRBJ2-5	-	TRBD2	CAISELEGSGKPKETQYF	TGTGCCATCAGTGAGTTGGAGGGAAGCGGGAAACCGAAAGAGACCCAGTACTTC
TRBV5-6	TRBJ1-3	many	-	CASSLGSNTIYF	TGTGCCAGCAGCTTGGGGTCAAACACCATATATTTT
TRBV20-1	TRBJ1-3	many	-	CSARDSYSGNTIYF	TGCAGTGCTAGAGATTCTTACTCTGGAAACACCATATATTTT
TRBV7-9	TRBJ2-7	-	TRBD2	CASSPITGGLADSYEQYF	TGTGCCAGCAGCCCAATAACAGGGGGACTAGCGGACTCCTACGAGCAGTACTTC
TRBV7-9	TRBJ1-2	-	TRBD1	CASKPGGQGDYGYTF	TGTGCCAGCAAACCGGGAGGGCAGGGGGACTATGGCTACACCTTC
TRBV4-3	TRBJ1-2	few	TRBD1	CASSQNLGELAGGYGYTF	TGCGCCAGCAGCCAAAACCTCGGAGAATTGGCAGGGGGTTATGGCTACACCTTC
TRBV6-1	TRBJ1-4	-	-	CASADGGRIPIF	TGTGCCAGCGCGGACGGGGGCCGAATACCGATTTTT
TRBV19	TRBJ2-6	many	-	CASRGTFGSGANVLTF	TGTGCCAGTAGAGGGACGTTCGGCTCTGGGGCCAACGTCCTGACTTTC
TRBV2	TRBJ2-6	-	TRBD1	CASTATGANVLTF	TGTGCCAGCACCGCGACAGGGGCTAACGTCCTGACTTTC
TRBV14	TRBJ2-3	-	TRBD1	CASSYGQASTDTQYF	TGTGCCAGCAGCTATGGACAGGCAAGCACAGATACGCAGTATTTT
TRBV4-1	TRBJ2-2	few	-	CASSQVGGLGTGELFF	TGCGCCAGCAGCCAAGTTGGGGGCTTGGGTACCGGGGAGCTGTTTTTT
TRBV15	TRBJ1-1	many	TRBD1	CATSRAGRTGSIAEAFF	TGTGCCACCAGCAGAGCGGGTCGGACAGGCAGCATAGCTGAAGCTTTCTTT
TRBV10-3	TRBJ1-1	-	-	CATVFGGTEAFF	TGTGCCACCGTTTTTGGAGGTACTGAAGCTTTCTTT
TRBV20-1	TRBJ1-5	-	-	CSARGTSGRYYEHF	TGCAGTGCTAGAGGGACTAGCGGGAGGTATTATGAGCATTTT
TRBV12-3/TRBV12-4	TRBJ2-7	many	-	CASTITGTSYEQYF	TGTGCCAGCACCATAACAGGGACCTCCTACGAGCAGTACTTC
TRBV2	TRBJ1-5	-	TRBD1	CASSGPGTGGRSNQPQHF	TGTGCCAGCAGCGGCCCCGGGACAGGGGGTCGTAGCAATCAGCCCCAGCATTTT
TRBV27	TRBJ1-3	few	-	CASSSGSDSGNTIYF	TGTGCCAGCAGTTCAGGGTCCGACTCTGGAAACACCATATATTTT
TRBV25-1	TRBJ2-2	-	TRBD1	CASTRTGGPGELFF	TGTGCCAGCACTCGGACAGGGGGCCCCGGGGAGCTGTTTTTT
TRBV5-1	TRBJ1-5	-	-	CASSQGVSSNQPQHF	TGCGCCAGCAGCCAAGGGGTTTCAAGCAATCAGCCCCAGCATTTT
TRBV20-1	TRBJ2-7	-	TRBD2	CSAIGVPGLRLSEQYF	TGCAGTGCTATAGGAGTTCCGGGACTACGCCTCAGCGAGCAGTACTTC
TRBV15	TRBJ2-2	-	TRBD2	CATSPTSGKVDTGELFF	TGTGCCACCAGCCCAACTAGCGGGAAGGTGGACACCGGGGAGCTGTTTTTT
TRBV20-1	TRBJ1-2	-	TRBD1	CSARDRLSNGYTF	TGCAGTGCGAGGGACAGATTGTCAAATGGCTACACCTTC
TRBV7-2	TRBJ1-1	many	-	CASSLEGKNTEAFF	TGTGCCAGCAGCTTAGAGGGCAAGAACACTGAAGCTTTCTTT
TRBV11-3	TRBJ2-7	many	-	CASSLGGTAIYEQYF	TGTGCCAGCAGCTTGGGCGGGACAGCGATTTACGAGCAGTACTTC
TRBV2	TRBJ1-5	-	TRBD1	CASGIGQGNQPQHF	TGTGCCAGCGGGATCGGACAGGGTAACCAGCCCCAGCATTTT
TRBV10-1	TRBJ1-5	many	-	CASTGLYSNQPQHF	TGCGCCAGCACCGGTCTATATAGCAATCAGCCCCAGCATTTT
TRBV7-2	TRBJ1-1	-	-	CASSRGTSQQKRNTEAFF	TGTGCCAGCAGCAGGGGGACCTCCCAACAGAAGCGGAACACTGAAGCTTTCTTT
TRBV13	TRBJ2-7	-	-	CASSLRDPSYEQYF	TGTGCCAGCAGTTTGAGGGACCCCTCCTACGAGCAGTACTTC